These 29 T cell receptor beta chains share one sample of origin, sequenced in a study of PD-L1 blockade in urothelial cancer. Generated by immunoSEQ multiplex PCR, the TCRdb table keeps only in-frame clones and is missing some. This table holds some 52,000 clones, under 90% found once. The source material was PBMCs, sampled around atezolizumab (anti-PD-L1) treatment. The receptors originated from a man aged 35 to 55 with urothelial cancer.

V gene TRBV4-3 combines with J gene TRBJ2-7; TRBD1 agrees at 8 bases. Losses at the gene ends were 2 bases for V and 5 bases for J; bases not matched to a gene: 5. The germline V gene encodes CDR1 LGHNA and CDR2 YSLEER. There are 14 residues in the CDR3. The CDR3 DNA reads as TGCGCCAGCAGCCAAACGCCAGGGGGCAACGAGCAGTACTTC. Translated: CASSQTPGGNEQYF.

The J gene is TRBJ1-2, the V gene TRBV6-5; no reliable D call. This CDR3 region has 14 residues. Germline CDR1 and CDR2: MNHEY and SVGAGI. V was cut by 0 bases and J by 7 bases, with 12 bases left in between. CDR3 DNA: TGTGCCAGCAGTTACTCGGCGGGGAGGGCTGGCTACACCTTC. It encodes CASSYSAGRAGYTF.

J is TRBJ2-2 and V is TRBV7-8, with 9 bases aligning to TRBD2. The CDR3 covers 18 residues. Trimming at V came to 4 bases and at J to 7 bases, leaving 16 bases not matched to a gene. The germline V gene encodes CDR1 SGHVS and CDR2 FQNEAQ. CDR3 coding DNA: TGTGCCAGCAGCTACCTGGGTAGCGGGAGAGGGGGAGGCGGGGAGCTGTTTTTT. Its translation is CASSYLGSGRGGGGELFF.

The chain recombines TRBV2 with TRBJ2-1; perhaps TRBD2 as D (6 bases). V lost 7 bases and J lost 9, with 25 bases in between. Looked up from germline, CDR1 is SNHLY and CDR2 is FYNNEI. This CDR3 comprises 16 residues. The chain's CDR3 is CASTESRQGRGSEQFF. DNA of the CDR3: TGTGCCAGCACCGAAAGCCGTCAGGGTCGGGGGAGTGAGCAGTTCTTC. The full variable domain, completed using reference TRBV2 and TRBJ2-1, is EPEVTQTPSHQVTQMGQEVILRCVPISNHLYFYWYRQILGQKVEFLVSFYNNEISEKSEIFDDQFSVERPDGSNFTLKIRSTKLEDSAMYFCASTESRQGRGSEQFFGPGTRLTVL.

The chain is built from TRBV5-8 and TRBJ1-2, with D perhaps matching TRBD1 (5 bases). V was trimmed by 1 base and J by 5 bases, leaving 15 bases between them. The CDR3 consists of 15 residues. The germline gives CDR1 SGHTS, CDR2 YDEGEE. The CDR3 region is CASSLRSAGTYGYTF. The CDR3 coding sequence is TGTGCCAGCAGCTTGAGGTCCGCAGGGACTTATGGCTACACCTTC.

V usage is TRBV11-1 and J usage is TRBJ2-1; 12 nucleotides agree with TRBD2. With 3 bases clipped from V and 6 bases from J, the junction kept 6 bases outside the gene matches. Germline-derived CDR1 and CDR2 are SGHAT and FQDESV (reference sequence). There are 16 residues in the CDR3. In nucleotides, the CDR3 is TGTGCCAGCAGCTTGTTGACTAGCGGGAGTAGCAATGAGCAGTTCTTC. Residues: CASSLLTSGSSNEQFF.

This sequence joins TRBV6-1 and TRBJ1-2, with D unresolved. The CDR3 extends over 11 amino acids. V lost 8 bases and J lost 4, with 8 bases in between. Germline CDR1 reads MNHNS; CDR2 reads SASEGT. For the CDR3, the DNA is TGTGCCAGCCTCTCCTCCTATGGCTACACCTTC. Amino acid sequence: CASLSSYGYTF.

The V call is TRBV4-1, the J call TRBJ2-7, with TRBD2 as a possible D gene (5 bases). The CDR3 covers 16 residues. V was cut by 1 base and J by 2 bases, with 15 bases left in between. Germline loops: CDR1 MGHRA, CDR2 YSYEKL. CDR3 loop: CASSQAYPSTTYEQYF. CDR3 DNA sequence: TGCGCCAGCAGCCAAGCATATCCTAGCACAACCTACGAGCAGTACTTC.

This clone is a singleton in its sample. The chain employs TRBV28 and TRBJ1-1; D is unclear. The ends were cut back, 3 bases at V and 0 bases at J, with 5 bases in the middle. Per germline, CDR1 MDHEN and CDR2 SYDVKM. The CDR3 loop spans 13 amino acids. CDR3 region: CASSFNLNTEAFF. In DNA, the CDR3 is TGTGCCAGCAGTTTCAATCTGAACACTGAAGCTTTCTTT.

The chain couples TRBV25-1 to TRBJ2-7; the D gene is possibly TRBD1 (7 bases). CDR3 length: 15 amino acids. CDR1 and CDR2 from the germline V gene are MGHDK and SYGVNS. The germline V and J ends were trimmed by 5 bases and 3 bases, with 17 bases remaining between them. The CDR3 region has the DNA TGTGCCAGCAGTAAGTCAGGGGGGCAGGGCTACGAGCAGTACTTC. This codes for CASSKSGGQGYEQYF.

The rearrangement joins TRBV18 to TRBJ2-7, with D possibly TRBD2 on 5 matching bases. V was pared by 6 bases and J by 4 bases, with 19 bases between. This CDR3 contains 15 residues. Germline CDR1 and CDR2: KGHSH and LQKENI. CDR3 sequence reads: CASSRLLAGQYEQYF. CDR3 coding DNA: TGTGCCAGCTCCCGCCTTCTCGCGGGTCAATACGAGCAGTACTTC. The variable domain in full, with the rest retrieved from reference TRBV18 and TRBJ2-7, is NAGVMQNPRHLVRRRGQEARLRCSPMKGHSHVYWYRQLPEEGLKFMVYLQKENIIDESGMPKERFSAEFPKEGPSILRIQQVVRGDSAAYFCASSRLLAGQYEQYFGPGTRLTVT.

This chain joins TRBV10-3 and TRBJ1-1, with D uncertain. CDR1 is ENHRY, CDR2 SYGVKD, per germline. The CDR3 runs 12 residues. Trimming took 3 bases from V and 6 from J, leaving 8 bases between them. CDR3 in amino acids: CAISEQSAEAFF. DNA of the CDR3: TGTGCCATCAGTGAACAGTCCGCTGAAGCTTTCTTT.

The chain is built from TRBV28 and TRBJ1-5; 7 nucleotides align to TRBD1. Losses at the gene ends were 3 bases for V and 9 bases for J; bases not matched to a gene: 8. Germline CDR1 MDHEN, CDR2 SYDVKM. The CDR3 has 14 residues. As DNA, the CDR3 is TGTGCCAGCAGTTTGGAGGGGGCGGGACGGCCCCAGCATTTT. This codes for CASSLEGAGRPQHF. The full variable domain, in which reference TRBV28 and TRBJ1-5 provide the parts outside the CDR3, is DVKVTQSSRYLVKRTGEKVFLECVQDMDHENMFWYRQDPGLGLRLIYFSYDVKMKEKGDIPEGYSVSREKKERFSLILESASTNQTSMYLCASSLEGAGRPQHFGDGTRLSIL.

The J gene is TRBJ2-7, the V gene TRBV4-2, with 7 nucleotides matching TRBD2. With V trimmed by 2 bases and J by 6 bases, 4 bases remained unmatched. Germline CDR1 and CDR2: LGHNA and YNFKEQ. The CDR3 is 13 residues long. The CDR3 nucleotides read TGTGCCAGCAGCCAACAGAAGCGGGGCGAGCAGTACTTC. It is translated as CASSQQKRGEQYF.

The chain is built from TRBV5-6 and TRBJ2-3; no clear D gene. The CDR3 totals 15 residues. The germline V gene has CDR1 SGHDT and CDR2 YYEEEE. V was shortened by 0 bases and J by 0 bases, with 8 bases between the two germline ends. The CDR3 nucleotides read TGTGCCAGCAGCTTGGACAGTGCAAGCACAGATACGCAGTATTTT. Translating gives CASSLDSASTDTQYF.

The chain couples TRBV27 to TRBJ1-5; D is perhaps TRBD1 (5 bases). The germline gives CDR1 MNHEY, CDR2 SMNVEV (reference sequence). This CDR3 has 15 amino acids. Between the trimmed V and J ends, which lost 2 bases and 1 base, there was a span of 9 bases. CDR3 bases: TGTGCCAGCAGTTTAGCGGGACTCAGCAATCAGCCCCAGCATTTT. Its translation: CASSLAGLSNQPQHF.

The CDR3 is CASSLGEVRLAGRETQYF. CDR3 nucleotide sequence: TGTGCCAGCAGCTTGGGAGAAGTGCGGCTAGCGGGACGGGAGACCCAGTACTTC. The rearrangement joins TRBV5-6 to TRBJ2-5; 9 bases agree with TRBD2. The CDR3 contains 18 residues. Germline values: CDR1 SGHDT, CDR2 YYEEEE. J gave up 5 bases and V 0 bases, and 14 bases lay outside the gene matches.

The gene calls are TRBV7-8 and TRBJ2-2, with D perhaps TRBD1 (6 bases). CDR1 is SGHVS, CDR2 FQNEAQ, per germline. CDR3 length: 17 amino acids. V was clipped by 1 base and J by 4 bases, with 16 bases between them. CDR3 DNA sequence: TGTGCCAGCAGCTTAGTCGGATGGCAGGGGCGCACCGGGGAGCTGTTTTTT. This gives the protein CASSLVGWQGRTGELFF.

The rearrangement joins TRBV27 to TRBJ2-1; tentative D call: TRBD1 (5 bases). The CDR3 spans 13 residues. The germline V and J ends were trimmed by 8 bases and 5 bases, with 13 bases remaining between them. In germline, CDR1 is MNHEY, CDR2 SMNVEV (reference sequence). The chain's CDR3 is CASQGTIHNEQFF. The CDR3, as DNA: TGTGCCAGCCAGGGAACGATCCACAATGAGCAGTTCTTC.

In DNA, the CDR3 is TGCGCCAGCAGCTTGAATCAGGGACAGGGATTTAATGGCTACACCTTC. Translated, it gives CASSLNQGQGFNGYTF. The chain recombines TRBV5-1 with TRBJ1-2; TRBD1 matches at 9 bases. V trimming: 1 base; J trimming: 6 bases; junction bases outside the gene matches: 10. The CDR3 consists of 16 residues. Germline-derived CDR1 and CDR2 are SGHRS and YFSETQ.

The genes are TRBV30 and TRBJ2-7, with 9 bases aligning to TRBD1. The V segment lost 2 bases and the J segment 5 bases; nucleotides outside the gene matches: 7. The CDR3 is 14 amino acids. In germline, CDR1 is GTSNPN, CDR2 SVGIG (reference sequence). The CDR3 nucleotides are TGTGCCTGGAGTACCGGGACAGGGTATAACGAGCAGTACTTC. Its protein is CAWSTGTGYNEQYF.

V gene TRBV9 combines with J gene TRBJ2-2; the match to TRBD2 covers 8 bases. With V trimmed by 5 bases and J by 3 bases, 3 bases remained unmatched. Germline-derived CDR1 and CDR2 are SGDLS and YYNGEE. The CDR3 is 14 amino acids. The CDR3 protein is CASRTSGDTGELFF. The CDR3 DNA sequence: TGTGCCAGCAGAACTAGCGGAGACACCGGGGAGCTGTTTTTT.

V and J are TRBV6-1 and TRBJ1-1; D unclear. V lost 3 bases, J lost 1 base, and 9 bases lay in between. The CDR3 sequence is 14 residues long. Germline loops: CDR1 MNHNS, CDR2 SASEGT. The CDR3 DNA is TGTGCCAGCAGTGAGAGCGGGCAGAACACTGAAGCTTTCTTT. Amino acid sequence: CASSESGQNTEAFF.

The sample holds one count of this clone. Other DNA sequences in this sample translate to the same CDR3. The V gene is TRBV10-2, the J gene TRBJ1-5, with D hard to call. The CDR3 covers 13 residues. From germline, CDR1 is WSHSY and CDR2 SAAADI. V was clipped by 5 bases and J by 0 bases, with 5 bases between them. CDR3 residues: CASSLSSNQPQHF. The CDR3 bases are TGCGCCAGCAGTTTGAGTAGCAATCAGCCCCAGCATTTT.

This chain uses TRBV27 with TRBJ2-1; D is perhaps TRBD1 (5 bases). The V end lost 7 bases, the J end lost 8 bases, and 18 bases lay between the germline ends. This CDR3 comprises 14 residues. Germline CDR1 reads MNHEY; CDR2 reads SMNVEV (reference sequence). In DNA form, the CDR3 reads TGTGCCAGCAAGGCGGACATCCCGCGCGATGAGCAGTTCTTC. This encodes CASKADIPRDEQFF.

Written as DNA, the CDR3 is TGTGCCATCAGAGAGACAGGTCAGCCCCAGCATTTT. Its protein product is CAIRETGQPQHF. The gene calls are TRBV10-3 and TRBJ1-5; tentatively, D is TRBD1 (6 bases). The CDR3 has 12 residues. Germline lookup yields CDR1 ENHRY and CDR2 SYGVKD. Deletions cut 6 bases from V and 6 bases from J, with 9 bases between.

The CDR3 DNA reads TGTGCCATCCACAGGGGGTGGAACACTGAAGCTTTCTTT. Translated: CAIHRGWNTEAFF. The rearrangement uses TRBV28 and TRBJ1-1, with 8 bases that match TRBD1. The CDR3 extends over 13 amino acids. Germline V gene data show CDR1 as MDHEN and CDR2 as SYDVKM. Trimming took 10 bases from V and 1 from J; bases not matched to a gene: 5. The complete variable domain, with remaining parts taken from reference TRBV28 and TRBJ1-1, reads DVKVTQSSRYLVKRTGEKVFLECVQDMDHENMFWYRQDPGLGLRLIYFSYDVKMKEKGDIPEGYSVSREKKERFSLILESASTNQTSMYLCAIHRGWNTEAFFGQGTRLTVV.

This chain links TRBV5-1 with TRBJ1-2; D unclear. In germline, CDR1 is SGHRS, CDR2 YFSETQ. V was cut by 0 bases and J by 8 bases, with 14 bases left in between. The CDR3 covers 14 residues. CDR3 DNA: TGCGCCAGCAGCTTGGACGGCACCCAGCGGGGCTACACCTTC. Translation: CASSLDGTQRGYTF.

V and J are TRBV7-9 and TRBJ2-2, with TRBD1 matching 7 bases. This CDR3 comprises 13 residues. Germline CDR1 is SEHNR and CDR2 is FQNEAQ (reference sequence). J gave up 7 bases and V 8 bases, and 7 bases lay outside the gene matches. Written as DNA, the CDR3 is TGTGCCAGCTTCTCCCCAGGGGGCGGGGAGCTGTTTTTT. Translated: CASFSPGGGELFF.